This is a list of T cell receptor beta chains from one sample in a study of shared clonotypes between healthy human individuals. Profiled with immunoSEQ multiplex PCR; TCRdb holds only in-frame clones, not every one. The sample lists fewer than 700,000 clones, approximately 96% occurring once. Source material: naive CD8+ T cells sorted from blood. The source is a woman aged 30 to 39 in good health. The CDR3 runs from the conserved cysteine through the conserved F or W. The D gene is left open where the match is weak. Rows give clone size only sometimes, using once, few, many, or a class for an expanded clone.

TRBV27,TRBJ1-2,16,once,NA,CASSLGGRDLDYGYTF,TGTGCCAGCAGTTTGGGTGGGAGGGACCTTGACTATGGCTACACCTTC
TRBV13,TRBJ2-7,11,NA,NA,CASSLSHEQYF,TGTGCCAGCAGCTTATCGCACGAGCAGTACTTC
TRBV2,TRBJ1-5,15,once,NA,CASSEGRTYNQPQHF,TGTGCCAGCAGTGAGGGACGGACCTATAATCAGCCCCAGCATTTT
TRBV5-8,TRBJ2-1,16,NA,TRBD2,CASSLAPAGVGNEQFF,TGTGCCAGCAGCTTGGCCCCGGCGGGAGTTGGGAATGAGCAGTTCTTC
TRBV6-5,TRBJ2-7,15,once,NA,CASSSGPGETYEQYF,TGTGCCAGCAGTTCCGGACCGGGGGAAACCTACGAGCAGTACTTC
TRBV13,TRBJ1-3,15,NA,NA,CASSSLGQGRNTIYF,TGTGCCAGCAGCTCCTTGGGTCAGGGGAGAAACACCATATATTTT
TRBV27,TRBJ2-2,14,NA,NA,CASSPGAGTGELFF,TGTGCCAGCAGTCCAGGGGCTGGCACCGGGGAGCTGTTTTTT
TRBV27,TRBJ1-2,15,NA,NA,CASSSTTQGGYGYTF,TGTGCCAGCAGTTCCACGACACAGGGAGGCTATGGCTACACCTTC
TRBV28,TRBJ2-7,13,NA,NA,CASSLGISYEQYF,TGTGCCAGCAGTCTTGGGATCTCCTACGAGCAGTACTTC
TRBV7-6,TRBJ2-7,14,NA,NA,CASSPLTGAYEQYF,TGTGCCAGCAGCCCGTTGACAGGAGCCTACGAGCAGTACTTC